A single sample is the source of the 30 T cell receptor beta chains below, sequenced in a study of siplizumab effects on memory and regulatory T cells. Generated by immunoSEQ multiplex PCR, the TCRdb table keeps only in-frame clones and is missing some. The sample has about 69,000 clones; around nine tenths are singletons. Sequences were obtained from Tregs sorted from blood. The origin of the receptors is a human donor in good health.

This clone was observed once. The rearrangement joins TRBV19 to TRBJ1-2; perhaps TRBD1 as D (5 bases). Germline V gene data show CDR1 as LNHDA and CDR2 as SQIVND (reference sequence). The CDR3 totals 15 residues. The ends were cut back, 3 bases at V and 4 bases at J, with 15 bases in the middle. The CDR3 sequence: CASSIFLKGIYGYTF. The DNA of the CDR3 is TGTGCCAGTAGTATCTTCTTGAAGGGGATCTATGGCTACACCTTC.

Comments on this clone: Other nucleotide sequences from this sample produce the same CDR3. The chain uses TRBV5-4 and TRBJ2-1; D not certain. CDR1 SGHNT and CDR2 YYREEE come from the germline V gene (reference sequence). The CDR3 is made up of 13 amino acids. Trimming pared 0 bases from V and 7 bases from J, leaving 8 bases between. The CDR3 nucleotides are TGTGCCAGCAGCTTGGTGGGCAGGAATGAGCAGTTCTTC. Protein sequence: CASSLVGRNEQFF.

V usage is TRBV10-3 and J usage is TRBJ2-1, with TRBD2 identical over 13 bases. V gave up 8 bases and J gave up 5 bases; unmatched junction bases: 18. Germline CDR1 and CDR2: ENHRY and SYGVKD. CDR3 length: 19 amino acids. CDR3 DNA: TGTGCCATCCAGAGAAGGGGGACTAGCGGGATTGTGGGGCACAATGAGCAGTTCTTC. Its protein product is CAIQRRGTSGIVGHNEQFF.

The V and J genes are TRBV15 and TRBJ2-1, with TRBD2 matching 10 bases. Germline trimming cut 1 base from V and 4 bases from J; bases unmatched to any gene: 4. The CDR3 sequence is 16 residues long. Germline CDR1 is LNHNV and CDR2 is YYDKDF (reference sequence). The CDR3 DNA is TGTGCCACCAGCAGAGTGGGACTAGCGAGATACAATGAGCAGTTCTTC. This translates into CATSRVGLARYNEQFF.

The gene calls are TRBV7-3 and TRBJ2-7; possible D gene TRBD2, 5 bases. CDR3 size: 16 residues. The germline gives CDR1 SGHTA, CDR2 FQGTGA. Trimming cost V 5 bases and J 3 bases, with 20 bases left between them. CDR3 nucleotides: TGTGCCAGCAGCCTTATCCCCACCAGCGGCTACTACGAGCAGTACTTC. It encodes CASSLIPTSGYYEQYF.

The chain joins TRBV19 to TRBJ1-5; the D is unclear. The CDR3 runs 13 residues. Looked up from germline, CDR1 is LNHDA and CDR2 is SQIVND (reference sequence). V was shortened by 5 bases and J by 0 bases, with 5 bases between the two germline ends. The CDR3 DNA reads TGTGCCAGTAGTCGCACTAGCAATCAGCCCCAGCATTTT. This codes for CASSRTSNQPQHF.

The J gene is TRBJ1-2, the V gene TRBV7-9; 8 nucleotides align to TRBD1. Per germline, CDR1 SEHNR and CDR2 FQNEAQ (reference sequence). V was pared by 7 bases and J by 3 bases, with 7 bases of the junction left unmatched. The CDR3 length is 14 residues. CDR3 sequence: CASTLTGDHYGYTF. The CDR3 DNA sequence: TGTGCCAGCACCCTGACAGGGGATCACTATGGCTACACCTTC.

The chain links TRBV28 to TRBJ2-4; D not certain. The V end lost 3 bases, the J end lost 3 bases, and 15 bases lay between the germline ends. Germline CDR1 and CDR2: MDHEN and SYDVKM. This CDR3 comprises 16 residues. CDR3 nucleotides: TGTGCCAGCAGTTTTGCAAGAGCTTCTGTCAAAAACATTCAGTACTTC. Protein: CASSFARASVKNIQYF.

J is TRBJ1-1 and V is TRBV6-6; 7 bases are shared with TRBD1. The junction had 6 bases not matched to a gene; V was cut back by 10 bases and J by 1 base. This CDR3 contains 13 residues. Germline V gene sequence: CDR1 MNHNY, CDR2 SVGAGI (reference sequence). CDR3 sequence reads: CATSRQGNTEAFF. The CDR3 DNA follows: TGTGCCACCTCCCGACAGGGGAACACTGAAGCTTTCTTT.

This clone was seen once. The V call is TRBV28, the J call TRBJ2-3; TRBD2 matches 8 bases. CDR1 is MDHEN and CDR2 is SYDVKM in the germline V gene. V shed 7 bases, J shed 9 bases, and the junction held 12 bases outside the gene matches. The CDR3 has 14 residues. The chain's CDR3 is CASIPPAGAGTQYF. CDR3 in DNA: TGTGCCAGCATACCACCAGCGGGAGCAGGCACGCAGTATTTT. Full variable domain (remainder filled in from reference TRBV28 and TRBJ2-3): DVKVTQSSRYLVKRTGEKVFLECVQDMDHENMFWYRQDPGLGLRLIYFSYDVKMKEKGDIPEGYSVSREKKERFSLILESASTNQTSMYLCASIPPAGAGTQYFGPGTRLTVL.

The V and J genes are TRBV7-2 and TRBJ2-7; D may be TRBD2 (5 bases). The ends were cut back, 4 bases at V and 6 bases at J, with 16 bases in the middle. Germline V CDR1 and CDR2: SGHTA, FQGNSA. The CDR3 contains 14 residues. Written as DNA, the CDR3 is TGTGCCAGCAGCTCCCGGGGTACCTGGGGCGAGCAGTACTTC. It yields the protein CASSSRGTWGEQYF.

The chain has TRBV5-1 and TRBJ1-2, with 9 nucleotides matching TRBD1. Per the germline V gene, CDR1 is SGHRS and CDR2 is YFSETQ. The CDR3 spans 15 residues. Unmatched junction bases numbered 5, after V lost 1 base and J lost 4 bases. CDR3: CASSLSGTGPYGYTF. In nucleotides, the CDR3 is TGCGCCAGCAGCTTGAGCGGGACAGGGCCCTATGGCTACACCTTC.

The chain combines TRBV7-2 with TRBJ2-3, with D maybe TRBD2 (5 bases). The CDR3 covers 19 residues. Germline values: CDR1 SGHTA, CDR2 FQGNSA. V was cut by 2 bases and J by 0 bases, with 21 bases left in between. For the CDR3, the DNA is TGTGCCAGCAGCTTACCCCGGGGTCGGAGAGGTTCTAGCACAGATACGCAGTATTTT. Encoded protein: CASSLPRGRRGSSTDTQYF. Looking up the rest from reference TRBV7-2 and TRBJ2-3 gives the full variable domain: GAGVSQSPSNKVTEKGKDVELRCDPISGHTALYWYRQSLGQGLEFLIYFQGNSAPDKSGLPSDRFSAERTGGSVSTLTIQRTQQEDSAVYLCASSLPRGRRGSSTDTQYFGPGTRLTVL.

This chain connects TRBV19 to TRBJ2-7; TRBD1 matches 7 bases. Trimming cost V 5 bases and J 4 bases; bases outside gene matches: 11. This CDR3 region has 15 residues. Germline V gene lookup returns CDR1 LNHDA and CDR2 SQIVND (reference sequence). Written as DNA, the CDR3 is TGTGCCAGTAGTGCCTCCGGGACAGATTCGTACGAGCAGTACTTC. As protein: CASSASGTDSYEQYF.

This clone qualifies as medium-sized. V gene TRBV28 combines with J gene TRBJ1-1, with a weak D call TRBD1 (5 bases). This CDR3 spans 15 amino acids. Trimming shortened V by 0 bases and J by 0 bases, and 8 bases separated the two germline ends. The germline CDR1 and CDR2 sequences are MDHEN and SYDVKM. CDR3 nucleotide sequence: TGTGCCAGCAGTTTATGGACAGCGCTGAACACTGAAGCTTTCTTT. Protein product: CASSLWTALNTEAFF. The full variable domain, completed using reference TRBV28 and TRBJ1-1, is DVKVTQSSRYLVKRTGEKVFLECVQDMDHENMFWYRQDPGLGLRLIYFSYDVKMKEKGDIPEGYSVSREKKERFSLILESASTNQTSMYLCASSLWTALNTEAFFGQGTRLTVV.

The chain couples TRBV28 to TRBJ2-3; D is perhaps TRBD2 (6 bases). The V end lost 4 bases, the J end lost 1 base, and 30 bases lay between the germline ends. Germline V gives CDR1 MDHEN, CDR2 SYDVKM. The CDR3 has 21 residues. The chain's CDR3 is CASSSPPRGRKSEVRTDTQYF. In DNA, the CDR3 is TGTGCCAGCAGTTCCCCCCCCAGAGGGAGGAAATCCGAGGTGCGCACAGATACGCAGTATTTT.

The chain combines TRBV2 with TRBJ1-3; possibly TRBD1 for D (5 bases). The V end was cut by 7 bases, the J end by 0 bases, with 10 bases between. Germline V gives CDR1 SNHLY, CDR2 FYNNEI. The CDR3 consists of 14 residues. The CDR3 reads CASTTQGSGNTIYF. CDR3 in DNA: TGTGCCAGCACTACTCAGGGCTCTGGAAACACCATATATTTT.

This chain uses TRBV7-9 with TRBJ2-5; D possibly corresponds to TRBD1 (6 bases). Germline V gene sequence: CDR1 SEHNR, CDR2 FQNEAQ (reference sequence). The CDR3 contains 14 residues. V lost 5 bases to trimming and J lost 5 bases, with 15 bases between them. The CDR3 DNA reads TGTGCCAGCAGCCTGACCGGGACAAGGGAGACCCAGTACTTC. Translating it yields CASSLTGTRETQYF. Full variable domain (rest looked up from reference TRBV7-9 and TRBJ2-5): DTGVSQNPRHKITKRGQNVTFRCDPISEHNRLYWYRQTLGQGPEFLTYFQNEAQLEKSRLLSDRFSAERPKGSFSTLEIQRTEQGDSAMYLCASSLTGTRETQYFGPGTRLLVL.

DNA for the CDR3: TGTGCCTGGACGCGGCAGGGTGTAAAGACCCAGTACTTC. It specifies CAWTRQGVKTQYF. J is TRBJ2-5 and V is TRBV30, with D tentatively TRBD1 (5 bases). Germline CDR1 reads GTSNPN; CDR2 reads SVGIG (reference sequence). The CDR3 has 13 residues. V was shortened by 4 bases and J by 6 bases, with 15 bases between the two germline ends.

This sequence joins TRBV4-3 and TRBJ1-1, with D uncertain. Germline CDR1 reads LGHNA; CDR2 reads YSLEER. The CDR3 is 12 residues long. The V and J ends lost 5 bases and 8 bases respectively, with 12 bases between them. The CDR3 protein is CASSNREAEAFF. CDR3 coding DNA: TGCGCCAGCAGCAACCGGGAAGCCGAAGCTTTCTTT.

The rearrangement uses TRBV10-3 and TRBJ2-1, with D possibly TRBD2 on 5 matching bases. The CDR3 is made up of 14 amino acids. Per germline, CDR1 ENHRY and CDR2 SYGVKD. V was shortened by 4 bases and J by 9 bases, with 16 bases between the two germline ends. CDR3 region: CAISGQGGVGEQFF. The CDR3 DNA sequence: TGTGCCATCAGTGGGCAAGGAGGTGTTGGTGAGCAGTTCTTC.

This chain joins TRBV7-2 and TRBJ1-5, with D unresolved. The CDR3 runs to 14 residues. V was cut by 4 bases and J by 0 bases, with 7 bases left in between. Per germline, CDR1 SGHTA and CDR2 FQGNSA. The CDR3 sequence is CASSSGYSNQPQHF. CDR3 nucleotide sequence: TGTGCCAGCAGCTCGGGTTATAGCAATCAGCCCCAGCATTTT. Looking up the rest from reference TRBV7-2 and TRBJ1-5 gives the full variable domain: GAGVSQSPSNKVTEKGKDVELRCDPISGHTALYWYRQSLGQGLEFLIYFQGNSAPDKSGLPSDRFSAERTGGSVSTLTIQRTQQEDSAVYLCASSSGYSNQPQHFGDGTRLSIL.

The chain joins TRBV9 to TRBJ1-3; tentative D call: TRBD1 (5 bases). This CDR3 has 13 residues. The germline V gene encodes CDR1 SGDLS and CDR2 YYNGEE. Trimming removed 3 bases from V and 6 bases from J, with 10 bases in between. The CDR3 reads CASSGGTANTIYF. The CDR3, as DNA: TGTGCCAGCAGCGGAGGGACCGCAAACACCATATATTTT. Full variable domain (outside the CDR3, taken from reference TRBV9 and TRBJ1-3): DSGVTQTPKHLITATGQRVTLRCSPRSGDLSVYWYQQSLDQGLQFLIQYYNGEERAKGNILERFSAQQFPDLHSELNLSSLELGDSALYFCASSGGTANTIYFGEGSWLTVV.

V is TRBV10-2 and J is TRBJ2-5, with 8 bases fitting TRBD2. The CDR3 runs to 14 residues. Looked up from germline, CDR1 is WSHSY and CDR2 is SAAADI. The V gene end was trimmed by 5 bases and the J gene end by 3 bases; junction bases not matched to a gene: 5. CDR3 coding DNA: TGCGCCAGCAGTAGGACTAGCCCAAAAGAGACCCAGTACTTC. It specifies CASSRTSPKETQYF.

The chain carries TRBV1 and TRBJ1-4; the table's D call, TRBD1, was not checked against the DNA. TRBV1 is annotated as a pseudogene. The CDR3 spans 18 residues. Here the CDR3 reads CSRGPGGDRAATNEKLFF. The CDR3 DNA is TGCTCGAGGGGACCGGGAGGGGACAGGGCCGCAACTAATGAAAAACTGTTTTTT.

The rearrangement uses TRBV5-1 and TRBJ2-6; D unresolved. V was clipped by 3 bases and J by 0 bases, with 10 bases between them. Germline CDR1 is SGHRS and CDR2 is YFSETQ. The CDR3 contains 16 residues. The CDR3 nucleotides read TGCGCCAGCAGCTCCGGCGGCTCCTCTGGGGCCAACGTCCTGACTTTC. Translating it yields CASSSGGSSGANVLTF.

As to this clone: This same CDR3 is encoded by further DNA sequences in the sample. The chain recombines TRBV9 with TRBJ2-3; D unresolved. CDR1 and CDR2 (germline): SGDLS, YYNGEE. There are 14 residues in the CDR3. Trimming stripped 0 bases from V and 2 bases from J, with 7 bases between. In DNA form, the CDR3 reads TGTGCCAGCAGCGTAGGTACTCTCACAGATACGCAGTATTTT. Protein: CASSVGTLTDTQYF.

This chain joins TRBV29-1 and TRBJ2-5; 12 positions match TRBD2. The length of the CDR3 is 16 residues. Per germline, CDR1 SQVTM and CDR2 ANQGSEA. V lost 4 bases to trimming and J lost 2 bases; unmatched junction nucleotides: 8. The CDR3 DNA sequence: TGCAGCGTTGGGGGGAAACTAGCGGGAGGTCAAGAGACCCAGTACTTC. Translating gives CSVGGKLAGGQETQYF. The full variable domain, in which reference TRBV29-1 and TRBJ2-5 provide the parts outside the CDR3, is SAVISQKPSRDICQRGTSLTIQCQVDSQVTMMFWYRQQPGQSLTLIATANQGSEATYESGFVIDKFPISRPNLTFSTLTVSNMSPEDSSIYLCSVGGKLAGGQETQYFGPGTRLLVL.

CDR3 DNA sequence: TGTGCCAGCAGTCCCAACACCGGGGAGCTGTTTTTT. It codes for CASSPNTGELFF. The chain joins TRBV28 to TRBJ2-2, with D unclear. Germline V gene data show CDR1 as MDHEN and CDR2 as SYDVKM. V shed 5 bases and J shed 2 bases, with 3 bases lying between them. The CDR3 extends over 12 amino acids.

The rearrangement links TRBV27 to TRBJ1-5; D is unresolved. The V gene lost 5 bases and the J gene lost 6 bases, with 14 bases spanning the gap. The CDR3 runs 14 residues. The germline gives CDR1 MNHEY, CDR2 SMNVEV (reference sequence). In DNA, the CDR3 is TGTGCCAGCAGTCAGGCCTACAATGGTCAGCCCCAGCATTTT. This encodes CASSQAYNGQPQHF.